The 18 T cell receptor beta chains reported below all come from one sample, sequenced in a study of blood T cell repertoires in COVID-19. Measured with immunoSEQ multiplex PCR; TCRdb has only the in-frame clones, and not every one. Of more than 200,000 clones in the sample, around nine tenths were seen once. The specimen sequenced was peripheral blood. The receptors shown here come from a man aged 35-49 years with acute or convalescent COVID-19.

This clone was seen more than once but under ten times. The chain carries TRBV18 and TRBJ1-1, with 8 bases aligning to TRBD1. This CDR3 contains 16 residues. V gave up 2 bases and J gave up 4 bases; unmatched junction bases: 9. Per the germline V gene, CDR1 is KGHSH and CDR2 is LQKENI. For the CDR3, the DNA is TGTGCCAGCTCACCAAGATCAGGGGGCGAGGGCACTGAAGCTTTCTTT. Translation gives CASSPRSGGEGTEAFF.

There are a few counts of this clone. CDR3 coding DNA: TGTGCCAGCAGCCCGGGAAGGCCGGAAAAACTGTTTTTT. Its protein is CASSPGRPEKLFF. The V call is TRBV7-2, the J call TRBJ1-4; no firm D call. The length of the CDR3 is 13 residues. Trimming removed 5 bases at V and 8 bases at J, with 12 bases between. The germline V gene has CDR1 SGHTA and CDR2 FQGNSA.

This chain uses TRBV6-5 with TRBJ2-7, with D perhaps matching TRBD2 (5 bases). The CDR3 has 16 residues. V was trimmed by 0 bases and J by 4 bases, leaving 16 bases between them. Germline CDR1 reads MNHEY; CDR2 reads SVGAGI. The CDR3 DNA reads as TGTGCCAGCAGTTACTCCGGACTTGTAGGACCGTACGAGCAGTACTTC. Translated: CASSYSGLVGPYEQYF.

The V gene is TRBV5-1, the J gene TRBJ2-7; 7 bases fit TRBD2. The CDR3 consists of 14 residues. Germline V lookup: CDR1 SGHRS, CDR2 YFSETQ. V lost 3 bases and J lost 4; bases outside the gene matches: 7. This CDR3 is CASSSLAEPYEQYF. In DNA, the CDR3 is TGCGCCAGCAGCTCCCTAGCGGAACCATACGAGCAGTACTTC. The whole variable domain, remainder taken from reference TRBV5-1 and TRBJ2-7, is KAGVTQTPRYLIKTRGQQVTLSCSPISGHRSVSWYQQTPGQGLQFLFEYFSETQRNKGNFPGRFSGRQFSNSRSEMNVSTLELGDSALYLCASSSLAEPYEQYFGPGTRLTVT.

The J gene is TRBJ1-1, the V gene TRBV18; tentatively, D is TRBD1 (5 bases). CDR3 size: 16 residues. From germline, CDR1 is KGHSH and CDR2 LQKENI. The V end was cut by 1 base, the J end by 0 bases, with 12 bases between. In DNA form, the CDR3 reads TGTGCCAGCTCACCACAGGCAGGGCACATGAACACTGAAGCTTTCTTT. Its protein is CASSPQAGHMNTEAFF.

This chain connects TRBV24-1 to TRBJ2-1; the match to TRBD1 covers 9 bases. In germline, CDR1 is KGHDR, CDR2 SFDVKD. Trimming at V came to 5 bases and at J to 7 bases, leaving 8 bases not matched to a gene. CDR3 size: 15 residues. Here the CDR3 DNA reads TGTGCCACCAGTGGGGGGACAGGGAGTAAGAATGAGCAGTTCTTC. The encoded protein is CATSGGTGSKNEQFF.

The V gene is TRBV7-8, the J gene TRBJ2-7; D is ambiguous. Between the trimmed V and J ends, which lost 5 bases and 3 bases, there was a span of 8 bases. Germline V gene sequence: CDR1 SGHVS, CDR2 FQNEAQ. The CDR3 extends over 12 amino acids. Here the CDR3 reads CASSQLIYEQYF. In DNA form, the CDR3 reads TGTGCCAGCAGCCAACTGATCTACGAGCAGTACTTC. Full variable domain (outside the CDR3, taken from reference TRBV7-8 and TRBJ2-7): GAGVSQSPRYKVAKRGQDVALRCDPISGHVSLFWYQQALGQGPEFLTYFQNEAQLDKSGLPSDRFFAERPEGSVSTLKIQRTQQEDSAVYLCASSQLIYEQYFGPGTRLTVT.

A single count supports this clone. CDR3 coding DNA: TGTGCCAGCAGTTTATCCGGGACTTACTACAATGAGCAGTTCTTC. Translating gives CASSLSGTYYNEQFF. The genes are TRBV28 and TRBJ2-1, with D perhaps TRBD2 (6 bases). V was trimmed by 1 base and J by 3 bases, leaving 10 bases between them. Germline assignment: CDR1 MDHEN and CDR2 SYDVKM. CDR3 length equals 15 residues. Filled out from reference TRBV28 and TRBJ2-1, the complete variable domain reads DVKVTQSSRYLVKRTGEKVFLECVQDMDHENMFWYRQDPGLGLRLIYFSYDVKMKEKGDIPEGYSVSREKKERFSLILESASTNQTSMYLCASSLSGTYYNEQFFGPGTRLTVL.

The chain joins TRBV6-5 to TRBJ1-3; no clear D. Germline V lookup: CDR1 MNHEY, CDR2 SVGAGI. Deletions cut 4 bases from V and 2 bases from J, with 6 bases between. The CDR3 spans 13 residues. The DNA of the CDR3 is TGTGCCAGCAGTTTCACAGCTGGAAACACCATATATTTT. The encoded protein is CASSFTAGNTIYF.

The chain couples TRBV10-1 to TRBJ2-5; D is unclear. CDR1 is WNHNN, CDR2 SYGVQD, per germline (reference sequence). V lost 2 bases and J lost 6, with 10 bases in between. The CDR3 has 13 amino acids. The chain's CDR3 is CASSEASMQTQYF. CDR3 sequence (DNA): TGCGCCAGCAGTGAGGCTAGTATGCAGACCCAGTACTTC.

The J gene is TRBJ2-7, the V gene TRBV14, with TRBD1 matching 10 bases. The trim removed 4 bases at V and 4 bases at J, leaving 7 bases unmatched. The CDR3 loop spans 15 amino acids. Looked up from germline, CDR1 is SGHDN and CDR2 is FVKESK. The CDR3 DNA follows: TGTGCCAGCAGCCCCCGGGACAGGGGCAAGTACGAGCAGTACTTC. Translated: CASSPRDRGKYEQYF.

The chain carries TRBV6-1 and TRBJ2-1; maybe TRBD1 (5 bases). Trimming pared 2 bases from V and 5 bases from J, leaving 16 bases between. Germline V gives CDR1 MNHNS, CDR2 SASEGT. The CDR3 loop spans 16 amino acids. The CDR3 DNA reads TGTGCCAGCAGTGAATATGACAGAATCCTTCACAATGAGCAGTTCTTC. The encoded protein is CASSEYDRILHNEQFF.

This rearrangement joins TRBV7-9 to TRBJ1-1; a weak D match, TRBD1 (6 bases). V was pared by 5 bases and J by 1 base, with 8 bases between. This CDR3 region has 13 residues. Germline assignment: CDR1 SEHNR and CDR2 FQNEAQ (reference sequence). The CDR3 protein is CASSKQGNTEAFF. The CDR3 DNA reads as TGTGCCAGCAGCAAACAGGGGAACACTGAAGCTTTCTTT.

The chain employs TRBV9 and TRBJ2-2, with a possible D match to TRBD2 (5 bases). Trimming left V 0 bases short and J 4 bases short, with 13 bases between. CDR1 is SGDLS and CDR2 is YYNGEE in the germline V gene. CDR3 size: 16 residues. The CDR3 bases are TGTGCCAGCAGCGTAGGAGGGAGCTCTTTCACCGGGGAGCTGTTTTTT. This encodes CASSVGGSSFTGELFF.

The rearrangement joins TRBV6-2 or TRBV6-3 to TRBJ1-2; 9 bases are a match to TRBD1. J gave up 4 bases and V 2 bases, and 2 bases lay outside the gene matches. Germline CDR1 reads MNHEY; CDR2 reads SVGEGT. The CDR3 sequence is 14 residues long. CDR3 residues: CASSYRQGVYGYTF. The CDR3 nucleotides are TGTGCCAGCAGTTACAGACAGGGGGTCTATGGCTACACCTTC.

V usage is TRBV5-6 and J usage is TRBJ1-2; a possible D gene is TRBD1 (6 bases). The germline V gene encodes CDR1 SGHDT and CDR2 YYEEEE. CDR3 size: 16 residues. V was pared by 1 base and J by 2 bases, with 15 bases between. Here the CDR3 reads CASSLLGGTGNYGYTF. CDR3 coding DNA: TGTGCCAGCAGCTTGTTAGGTGGAACAGGGAACTATGGCTACACCTTC.

This rearrangement joins TRBV18 to TRBJ2-1; perhaps TRBD2 as D (6 bases). The CDR3 extends over 15 amino acids. Germline V gives CDR1 KGHSH, CDR2 LQKENI. The V end lost 3 bases, the J end lost 7 bases, and 16 bases lay between the germline ends. CDR3 nucleotides: TGTGCCAGCTCACCCACTGGCTCTGGGGGGAATGAGCAGTTCTTC. This sequence encodes CASSPTGSGGNEQFF.

The chain couples TRBV18 to TRBJ1-5, with TRBD1 identical over 9 bases. V shed 6 bases, J shed 1 base, and the junction held 10 bases outside the gene matches. CDR3 length: 17 amino acids. CDR1 is KGHSH, CDR2 LQKENI, per germline. In nucleotides, the CDR3 is TGTGCCAGCTCCCAGGGACAGGGACTCCTCAGCAATCAGCCCCAGCATTTT. It yields the protein CASSQGQGLLSNQPQHF.